This T cell receptor (beta chain) was sequenced during a study of shared clonotypes between healthy human individuals. Naive CD8 isolation took CD45RO-negative cells positively selected for CCR7 and excluded terminally differentiated effector memory CD45RA+ cells. V lost 2 bases and J lost 1, with 17 bases in between. Germline CDR1 SEHNR, CDR2 FQNEAQ (reference sequence). The CDR3 spans 18 residues. Notes on this clone: Its antigen is currently unknown.

Produced via immunoSEQ multiplex PCR; TCRdb's table is partial and in-frame only. The table has about 2 million clones, just under 95% seen once. Study-level findings and limits: Across subsets, estimated richness was generally greater for naive than for memory populations.

The TCR comes from a young man in good health. The specimen sequenced was naive CD8+ T cells sorted from blood. V gene TRBV7-9 combines with J gene TRBJ2-2; unclear D gene. This CDR3 is CASSLLGIFGLNTGELFF. CDR3 nucleotide sequence: TGTGCCAGCAGCTTATTGGGGATCTTCGGGTTGAACACCGGGGAGCTGTTTTTT.